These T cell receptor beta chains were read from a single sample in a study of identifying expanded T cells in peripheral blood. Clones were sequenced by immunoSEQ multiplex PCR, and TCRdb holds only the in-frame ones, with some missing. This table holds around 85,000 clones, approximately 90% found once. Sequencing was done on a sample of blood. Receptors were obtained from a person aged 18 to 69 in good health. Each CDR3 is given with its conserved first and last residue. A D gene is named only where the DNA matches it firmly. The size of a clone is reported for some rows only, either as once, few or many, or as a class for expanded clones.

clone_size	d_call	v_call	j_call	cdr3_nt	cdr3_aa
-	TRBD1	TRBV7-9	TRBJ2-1	TGTGCCACCTCCTGGGGGACAGGGTCTAGCGGTGAGCAGTTCTTC	CATSWGTGSSGEQFF
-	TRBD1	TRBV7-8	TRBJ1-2	TGTGCCAGCAGCCCCCGGACAGGGGATTTTAATGGCTACACCTTC	CASSPRTGDFNGYTF
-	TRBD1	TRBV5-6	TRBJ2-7	TGTGCCAGCAGCAGGGGACAGGAAACCTCCTACGAGCAGTACTTC	CASSRGQETSYEQYF
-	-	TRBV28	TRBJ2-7	TGTGCCAGCAGCCCGGGGCAGGCCTACACTCGGCAGTACTTC	CASSPGQAYTRQYF
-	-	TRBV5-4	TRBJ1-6	TGTGCCAGCAGCTTGCTCACAGGGTCCTTTTCACCCCTCCACTTT	CASSLLTGSFSPLHF
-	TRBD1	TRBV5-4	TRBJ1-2	TGTGCCAGCAGTCTGGGGGGACAGGGGGACTATGGCTACACCTTC	CASSLGGQGDYGYTF
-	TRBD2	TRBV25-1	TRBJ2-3	TGTGCCAGCAGTGCCCAACGGACTAGCGGGGTGTCAGATACGCAGTATTTT	CASSAQRTSGVSDTQYF
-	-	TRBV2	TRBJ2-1	TGTGCCAGCAGTGGCCCACCGGGAGCGCGATTAGGCTACAATGAGCAGTTCTTC	CASSGPPGARLGYNEQFF
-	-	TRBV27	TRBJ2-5	TGTGCCAGCAGTTTGGGGGGGGCGGGGGAGACCCAGTACTTC	CASSLGGAGETQYF
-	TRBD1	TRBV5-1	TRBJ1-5	TGCGCCAGCAGCTTGGATCCAACAGGGGGCGCGGTTCAGCCCCAGCATTTT	CASSLDPTGGAVQPQHF
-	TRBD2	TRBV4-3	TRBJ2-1	TGCGCCAGCAGCCAAGTTCTGCGGGGGTCTAAAAATGAGCAGTTCTTC	CASSQVLRGSKNEQFF
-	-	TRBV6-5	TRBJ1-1	TGTGCCAGCAGTTACTCCTCCGCGGGGAACCCTGAAGCTTTCTTT	CASSYSSAGNPEAFF
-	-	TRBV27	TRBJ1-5	TGTGCCAGCAGTCGAAACCGCGGGGGGGGATATAGCAATCAGCCCCAGCATTTT	CASSRNRGGGYSNQPQHF
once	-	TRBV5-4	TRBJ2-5	TGTGCCAGCAGCTTGGCTGGGGCGGGGGAGACCCAGTACTTC	CASSLAGAGETQYF
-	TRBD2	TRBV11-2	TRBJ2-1	TGTGCCAGCAGCCACACTAGCGGGGGTTACAATGAGCAGTTCTTC	CASSHTSGGYNEQFF
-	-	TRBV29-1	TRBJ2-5	TGCAGCGTTGAAGGCGCATCAGGGGGGGAGACCCAGTACTTC	CSVEGASGGETQYF
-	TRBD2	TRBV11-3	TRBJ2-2	TGTGCCAGCAGCAGGAACGGGGGACTAGAGAAGAACGGGGAGCTGTTTTTT	CASSRNGGLEKNGELFF
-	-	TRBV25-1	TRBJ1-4	TGTGCCAGCAGCCCATGGGGAGGGGAGGTCGGGACTAATGAAAAACTGTTTTTT	CASSPWGGEVGTNEKLFF
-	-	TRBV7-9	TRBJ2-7	TGTGCCAGCAGCTCCGATTACGGCGGGCAGTACTTC	CASSSDYGGQYF
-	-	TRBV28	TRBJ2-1	TGTGCCAGCACCTACTGGGACGGGTCCTACAATGAGCAGTTCTTC	CASTYWDGSYNEQFF
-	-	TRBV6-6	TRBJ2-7	TGTGCCAGCAGTTATAAGGTCAGGGGCACCTACGAGCAGTACTTC	CASSYKVRGTYEQYF
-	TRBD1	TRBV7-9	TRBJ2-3	TGTGCCAGCAGCTTAGGAAAGGACAGGGGGACAGATACGCAGTATTTT	CASSLGKDRGTDTQYF
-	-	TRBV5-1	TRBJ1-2	TGCGCCAGCAGCTTGTCCCCAGGACTTAACTATGGCTACACCTTC	CASSLSPGLNYGYTF
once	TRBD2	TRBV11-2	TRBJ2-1	TGTGCCAGCAGCTTAGATCCTAGCGGGGCGTACAATGAGCAGTTCTTC	CASSLDPSGAYNEQFF
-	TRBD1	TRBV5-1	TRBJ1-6	TGCGCCAGCACAACCGACACTCCCGGGACAGTTAATTCACCCCTCCACTTT	CASTTDTPGTVNSPLHF
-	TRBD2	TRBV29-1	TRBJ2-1	TGCAGCGTTGAGGTCGGGGGGGCATGGGACTCCTACAATGAGCAGTTCTTC	CSVEVGGAWDSYNEQFF
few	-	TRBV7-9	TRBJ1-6	TGTGCCAGCAGCTTTGAAAATTCACCCCTCCACTTT	CASSFENSPLHF
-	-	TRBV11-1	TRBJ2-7	TGTGCCAGCAGCTCGGGGGTAGGCTCCGAGCAGTACTTC	CASSSGVGSEQYF
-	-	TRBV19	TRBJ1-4	TGTGCCAGTAGTATCTCCGGAGGAGGTGAAAAACTGTTTTTT	CASSISGGGEKLFF
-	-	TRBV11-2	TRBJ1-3	TGTGCCAGCAGCCGCGGGGCCATAAACACCATATATTTT	CASSRGAINTIYF
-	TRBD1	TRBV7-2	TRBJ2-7	TGTGCCAGCAGCTTCGGGACAGGGCCCTACGAGCAGTACTTC	CASSFGTGPYEQYF
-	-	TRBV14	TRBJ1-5	TGTGCCAGCAGCCAAGATTGGCGGGGAAACAATCAGCCCCAGCATTTT	CASSQDWRGNNQPQHF
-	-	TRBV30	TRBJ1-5	TGTGCCTGGAGTGTCGGGGGAGTGAAGACCCAGCATTTT	CAWSVGGVKTQHF
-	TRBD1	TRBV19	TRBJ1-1	TGTGCCAGTAGTATAGGACCAGGGGGCAGGGTCACTGAAGCTTTCTTT	CASSIGPGGRVTEAFF
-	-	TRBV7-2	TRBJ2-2	TGTGCCAGCAGCCTCACGACGGGGGAGCTGTTTTTT	CASSLTTGELFF
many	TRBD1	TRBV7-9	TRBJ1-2	TGTGCCAGCAACCCCCAGGGGGCCGCTGGTGGTGGCTACACCTTC	CASNPQGAAGGGYTF
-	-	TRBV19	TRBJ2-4	TGTGCCAGTAGTCCCCGACTACTTTCGACCAAAAACATTCAGTACTTC	CASSPRLLSTKNIQYF
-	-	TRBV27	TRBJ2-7	TGTGCCAGCAGTATCAGGGTAGGCTACGAGCAGTACTTC	CASSIRVGYEQYF
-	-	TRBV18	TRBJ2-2	TGTGCCAGCTCACCTTCAGCGCCGCTCATCACCGGGGAGCTGTTTTTT	CASSPSAPLITGELFF
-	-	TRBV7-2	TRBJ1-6	TGTGCCAGCAGCCCCAGGGTGTCTTCACCCCTCCACTTT	CASSPRVSSPLHF
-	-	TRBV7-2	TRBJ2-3	TGTGCCAGCAGCTTAGCCTCGAGTGTGAGAGCTACGCAGTATTTT	CASSLASSVRATQYF
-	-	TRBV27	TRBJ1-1	TGTGCCAGCAGCACGATCAGGGTCGCTGAAGCTTTCTTT	CASSTIRVAEAFF
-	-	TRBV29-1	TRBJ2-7	TGCAGCGTTGAGGTAGGGTATGGGTTCGGGCAGTACTTC	CSVEVGYGFGQYF
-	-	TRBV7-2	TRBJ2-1	TGTGCCAGCAGGAACCAAGGGTACGGGGATGGAAATGAGCAGTTCTTC	CASRNQGYGDGNEQFF
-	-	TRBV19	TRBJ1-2	TGTGCCAGTAGTATTGGACGCTGGAACTATGGCTACACCTTC	CASSIGRWNYGYTF
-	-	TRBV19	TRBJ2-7	TGTGCCAGTAGTGGGCGGGGAGAGGGGCATCACGAGCAGTACTTC	CASSGRGEGHHEQYF
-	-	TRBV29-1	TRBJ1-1	TGCAGCGGTAAGAGATCACAAGTTGAAGCTTTCTTT	CSGKRSQVEAFF
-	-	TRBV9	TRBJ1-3	TGTGCCAGCAGCGGAGGCAGGGGTTCTGAAAACACCATATATTTT	CASSGGRGSENTIYF